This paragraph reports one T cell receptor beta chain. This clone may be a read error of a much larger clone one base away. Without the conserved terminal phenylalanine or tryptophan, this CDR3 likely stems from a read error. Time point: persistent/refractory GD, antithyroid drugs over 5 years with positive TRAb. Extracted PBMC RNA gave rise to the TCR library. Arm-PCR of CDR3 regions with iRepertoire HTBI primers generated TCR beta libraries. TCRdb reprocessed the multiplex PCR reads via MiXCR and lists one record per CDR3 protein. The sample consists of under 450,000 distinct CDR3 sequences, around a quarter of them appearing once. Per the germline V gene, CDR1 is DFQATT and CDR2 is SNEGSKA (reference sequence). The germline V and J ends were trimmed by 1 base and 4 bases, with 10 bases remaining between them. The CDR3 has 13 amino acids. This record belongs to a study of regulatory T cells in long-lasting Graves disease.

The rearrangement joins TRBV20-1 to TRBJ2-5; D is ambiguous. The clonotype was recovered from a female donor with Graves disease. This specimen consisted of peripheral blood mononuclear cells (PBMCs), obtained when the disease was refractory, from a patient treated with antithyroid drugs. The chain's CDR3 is CSARVVVTETQYL. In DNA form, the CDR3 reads TGCAGTGCTAGAGTTGTGGTAACAGAGACCCAGTACCTC.